Listed below are T cell receptor beta chains from one sample, sequenced in a study of metastatic and nonmetastatic thyroid tumors. TCRdb re-clonotyped the PCR reads via MiXCR. The repertoire has roughly 40,000 clones, roughly a sixth of them found once; the top ten carry around 4%. Sequenced: blood. The source of these receptors is a female donor with papillary thyroid cancer or a benign thyroid nodule (not recorded which). Some clones in this sample may be carry-over from other donors' samples. Each CDR3 is given with its conserved first and last residue. D genes are given only for firm matches. Some rows have no size entry. The others give once, few or many, or a class for an expanded clone.

j_gene | abundance | d_gene | v_gene | CDR3aa | CDR3nt
TRBJ1-4 | - | - | TRBV5-1 | CASRPGTVENQKLFF | TGCGCCAGCAGACCTGGTACAGTCGAAAATCAAAAACTGTTTTTT
TRBJ2-7 | many | TRBD1 | TRBV4-1 | CASSRTGDSEQYF | TGCGCCAGCAGCAGAACAGGGGATAGCGAGCAGTACTTC
TRBJ2-5 | many | TRBD1 | TRBV6-2/TRBV6-3 | CASNSQGYEGTQYF | TGTGCCAGCAACTCACAGGGGTATGAGGGGACCCAGTACTTC
TRBJ2-3 | many | TRBD1 | TRBV6-4 | CASSPRAFSTGGITDTQYF | TGTGCCAGCAGTCCCCGCGCCTTCTCGACAGGGGGTATCACAGATACGCAGTATTTT
TRBJ1-1 | - | - | TRBV7-3 | CASSSIGRRTEAFF | TGTGCCAGCAGCTCTATTGGCCGCCGCACTGAAGCTTTCTTT
TRBJ2-7 | - | TRBD2 | TRBV11-2 | CASSPRASGGYEQYF | TGTGCCAGCAGCCCTCGGGCTAGCGGGGGTTACGAGCAGTACTTC
TRBJ1-6 | medium-sized | - | TRBV30 | CAWSVRRNSPLHF | TGTGCCTGGAGTGTACGCAGGAATTCACCCCTCCACTTT
TRBJ2-1 | - | TRBD2 | TRBV20-1 | CSPLVGGLGEQFF | TGCAGTCCTTTAGTGGGAGGGCTAGGTGAGCAGTTCTTC
TRBJ2-1 | many | - | TRBV6-1 | CASTPVSNEQFF | TGTGCCAGCACCCCTGTGAGCAATGAGCAGTTCTTC
TRBJ2-7 | few | - | TRBV28 | CASSPPERRPSYEQYF | TGTGCCAGCAGCCCCCCCGAGCGGAGGCCCTCCTACGAGCAGTATTTC
TRBJ1-2 | many | TRBD1 | TRBV13 | CASSIDRAVLYGYTF | TGTGCCAGCAGCATTGACAGGGCCGTTCTCTATGGCTACACCTTC
TRBJ2-1 | many | TRBD1 | TRBV5-1 | CASSSYTGGGNEQFF | TGCGCCAGCAGCTCCTATACAGGGGGAGGCAATGAGCAGTTCTTC
TRBJ2-7 | once | - | TRBV3-1 | CASSQPLGPYYEQYF | TGTGCCAGCAGCCAGCCCCTTGGACCGTACTACGAGCAGTACTTC
TRBJ1-1 | many | TRBD1 | TRBV28 | CASPDRMNTEAFF | TGTGCCAGTCCGGACAGGATGAACACTGAAGCTTTCTTT
TRBJ1-5 | many | TRBD1 | TRBV5-1 | CASSSGTGGQPQHF | TGCGCCAGCAGCTCGGGGACAGGGGGTCAGCCCCAGCATTTT
TRBJ2-6 | once | - | TRBV30 | CAWVGAGANVLTF | TGTGCCTGGGTGGGGGCTGGGGCCAACGTCCTGACTTTC
TRBJ2-5 | many | - | TRBV7-9 | CASSLWGGTQYF | TGTGCCAGCAGCTTATGGGGAGGGACCCAGTACTTC
TRBJ1-2 | - | - | TRBV30 | CAWRTRGDNANYGYTF | TGTGCCTGGAGAACCCGGGGGGACAATGCTAACTATGGCTACACCTTC
TRBJ1-6 | many | - | TRBV4-2 | CASSQPWRGPYNSPLHF | TGTGCCAGCAGCCAGCCGTGGAGGGGCCCCTATAATTCACCCCTCCACTTT
TRBJ2-1 | - | TRBD1 | TRBV5-1 | CASSLVVTGYNEQFF | TGCGCCAGCAGCTTAGTTGTGACAGGGTACAATGAGCAGTTCTTC
TRBJ2-3 | many | - | TRBV15 | CATSRDSRRDTQYF | TGTGCCACCAGCAGAGATTCCCGAAGGGATACGCAGTATTTT
TRBJ2-7 | many | TRBD2 | TRBV5-1 | CASSLGLAGGHEQYF | TGCGCCAGCAGCTTAGGTCTAGCGGGAGGGCACGAGCAGTACTTC
TRBJ2-2 | - | - | TRBV12-3/TRBV12-4 | CASRVGGTGELFF | TGTGCCAGCAGGGTAGGGGGGACCGGTGAGCTTTTTTTT
TRBJ1-1 | many | - | TRBV9 | CASSAEDTEAFF | TGTGCCAGCAGCGCTGAAGACACTGAAGCTTTCTTT
TRBJ2-1 | - | TRBD2 | TRBV24-1 | CATAGGDNEQFF | TGTGCCACCGCGGGGGGGGACAATGAGCAGTTCTTC
TRBJ1-1 | - | TRBD1 | TRBV27 | CASTRQGAITEAFF | TGTGCCAGCACTCGACAGGGGGCGATTACTGAAGCTTTCTTT
TRBJ1-6 | many | - | TRBV28 | CASSREGNSPLHF | TGTGCCAGCAGCCGGGAGGGGAATTCACCCCTCCACTTT
TRBJ1-1 | many | - | TRBV11-2 | CASSLEAGNPAFF | TGTGCCAGCAGCTTAGAGGCAGGGAATCCAGCTTTCTTT
TRBJ1-5 | few | TRBD1 | TRBV28 | CASSDPGQGADQPQHF | TGTGCCAGCAGTGATCCGGGACAGGGGGCCGATCAGCCCCAGCATTTT
TRBJ2-2 | many | TRBD1 | TRBV6-1 | CASSLGGIRNTGELFF | TGTGCCAGCAGTTTAGGGGGCATAAGGAACACCGGGGAGCTGTTTTTT
TRBJ1-5 | few | - | TRBV6-1 | CASSHREGQPQHF | TGTGCCAGCAGTCATAGGGAGGGTCAGCCCCAGCATTTT
TRBJ2-2 | - | TRBD1 | TRBV6-1 | CASSQQGTGELFF | TGTGCCAGCAGCCAACAGGGGACCGGGGAGCTGTTTTTT
TRBJ1-5 | many | - | TRBV2 | CASSSQGSVNQPQHF | TGTGCCAGCAGTTCACAGGGTTCAGTCAATCAGCCCCAGCATTTT
TRBJ1-1 | - | TRBD1 | TRBV9 | CASIPRTGLITEAFF | TGTGCCAGCATCCCCAGGACAGGGCTGATCACTGAAGCTTTCTTT
TRBJ1-3 | many | - | TRBV2 | CASSALVGAHTIYF | TGTGCCAGCAGCGCCCTAGTGGGGGCCCACACCATATATTTT
TRBJ2-1 | - | TRBD2 | TRBV3-1 | CASTTLAGDYNEQFF | TGTGCCAGCACAACTCTAGCGGGAGACTACAATGAGCAGTTCTTC
TRBJ2-5 | many | TRBD2 | TRBV5-1 | CASSLDTSGFGETQYF | TGCGCCAGCAGCTTGGATACTAGCGGGTTTGGGGAGACCCAGTACTTC
TRBJ1-1 | many | - | TRBV5-1 | CASSFGGPGTEAFF | TGCGCCAGCAGCTTCGGGGGGCCGGGGACTGAAGCTTTCTTT
TRBJ1-2 | few | - | TRBV28 | CASMIAPGGYTF | TGTGCCAGCATGATTGCTCCCGGAGGCTACACCTTC
TRBJ2-7 | many | TRBD2 | TRBV20-1 | CSARPRTSAYEQYF | TGCAGTGCTAGGCCAAGGACTAGCGCCTACGAGCAGTACTTC
TRBJ1-4 | many | - | TRBV30 | CAWSVRGRVDEKLFF | TGTGCCTGGAGTGTACGCGGGCGTGTGGACGAAAAACTGTTTTTT
TRBJ2-5 | - | TRBD1 | TRBV12-5 | CAPPRDRGPGQETQYF | TGTGCACCCCCCCGGGACAGGGGGCCCGGCCAAGAGACCCAGTACTTC
TRBJ1-1 | many | - | TRBV5-5 | CASSLRRGVFDTEAFF | TGTGCCAGCAGCTTGCGTCGTGGAGTATTTGACACTGAAGCTTTCTTT
TRBJ1-2 | many | - | TRBV13 | CASSLGNYGYTF | TGTGCCAGCAGCTTAGGCAACTATGGCTACACCTTC
TRBJ2-4 | many | - | TRBV20-1 | CSVLPGSGVIQYF | TGCAGTGTTCTGCCCGGGTCCGGGGTCATTCAGTACTTC
TRBJ2-1 | many | - | TRBV5-1 | CASTPASADEQFF | TGCGCCAGCACCCCTGCCTCCGCGGATGAGCAGTTCTTC
TRBJ2-3 | many | TRBD2 | TRBV20-1 | CSARGGLAGAITDTQYF | TGCAGTGCTAGAGGGGGACTAGCGGGAGCCATCACAGATACGCAGTATTTT
TRBJ2-3 | - | - | TRBV30 | CACPAKDVVRADTQYF | TGTGCCTGCCCCGCCAAGGACGTGGTCAGGGCAGATACGCAGTATTTT
TRBJ2-7 | many | TRBD1 | TRBV25-1 | CASSEFEQGREYEQYF | TGTGCCAGCAGTGAATTCGAACAGGGGAGAGAATACGAGCAGTACTTC
TRBJ1-5 | few | - | TRBV6-4 | CASGYYMGDKPQHF | TGTGCCAGCGGTTACTATATGGGGGATAAGCCCCAGCATTTT
TRBJ1-2 | many | - | TRBV29-1 | CSVVRGAGGYTF | TGCAGCGTTGTCAGGGGCGCGGGTGGCTACACCTTC
TRBJ2-5 | many | - | TRBV19 | CASREGGRETQYF | TGTGCCAGTAGAGAGGGAGGTCGAGAGACCCAGTACTTC
TRBJ2-7 | many | TRBD1 | TRBV7-3 | CASSSLTGTEQYF | TGTGCCAGCAGCTCCCTGACAGGGACCGAGCAGTACTTC
TRBJ1-5 | many | - | TRBV12-3/TRBV12-4 | CASSFGGARNQPQHF | TGTGCCAGCAGTTTTGGGGGGGCACGCAATCAGCCCCAGCATTTT